Given below is one T cell receptor (beta chain) in context. This sample is drawn from a study of blood T cell repertoires in COVID-19. Across the whole study: Some COVID-19 samples were acute and others convalescent; all came from the United States, Italy and Spain. PBMCs, B-cell-depleted T cells, or T cells were the source of the cDNA or gDNA that made up the material.

Germline V gives CDR1 KGHSH, CDR2 LQKENI. Trimming took off 5 bases at V and 6 bases at J, with 17 bases between the two ends. The CDR3 has 14 amino acids. Under the authors' procedure: Estimation of nucleated cell counts relied on the amplification of reference gene primers. The table came from immunoSEQ multiplex PCR; TCRdb's copy has only in-frame clones and leaves some out. V, J and clone size are those of that table, while D and trimming were read from the DNA. This sample has 45,000 to 65,000 clones; nearly 90% occur once, and the top ten carry under 5%. The chain links TRBV18 to TRBJ2-7, with D uncertain. This clonotype was sampled from a man in his 60s with active COVID-19. Input material: peripheral blood. The CDR3 DNA follows: TGTGCCAGCTCAGTAAACAGTGCCGCCTCCGAGCAGTACTTC. Protein sequence: CASSVNSAASEQYF. Variable domain in full (rest from reference TRBV18 and TRBJ2-7): NAGVMQNPRHLVRRRGQEARLRCSPMKGHSHVYWYRQLPEEGLKFMVYLQKENIIDESGMPKERFSAEFPKEGPSILRIQQVVRGDSAAYFCASSVNSAASEQYFGPGTRLTVT.